A single sample is the source of the 6 T cell receptor beta chains below, sequenced in a study of T cells in localized non-small cell lung cancer. Produced via immunoSEQ multiplex PCR; TCRdb's table is partial and in-frame only. The data contain 1,500 to 2,000 clones, roughly 21% of them singletons. Sequencing used normal lung tissue next to the tumor, obtained before any cancer treatment. These TCRs come from a male donor at least 60 years old with stage III squamous cell lung carcinoma.

This chain links TRBV30 with TRBJ2-1; D not resolved. Trimming left V 2 bases short and J 3 bases short, with 14 bases between. The CDR3 totals 15 residues. Germline loops: CDR1 GTSNPN, CDR2 SVGIG (reference sequence). CDR3 DNA: TGTGCCTGGAGTACCTCCCCAGTATTCTACAATGAGCAGTTCTTC. Protein: CAWSTSPVFYNEQFF.

This sequence joins TRBV11-3 and TRBJ2-7; no clear D. The V end lost 2 bases, the J end lost 1 base, and 9 bases lay between the germline ends. Germline CDR1 is SGHNT and CDR2 is YENEEA. This CDR3 comprises 14 residues. CDR3 nucleotide sequence: TGTGCCAGCAGCTTAAATGGCGGATCCTACGAGCAGTACTTC. Protein: CASSLNGGSYEQYF.

V gene TRBV11-3 combines with J gene TRBJ2-1; possible D gene TRBD2, 6 bases. V lost 1 base, J lost 7 bases, and 20 bases lay in between. The CDR3 runs to 17 residues. The V gene's germline CDR1 is SGHNT and CDR2 YENEEA. The CDR3 reads CASSLGRGNKNPNEQFF. As DNA, the CDR3 is TGTGCCAGCAGCTTAGGGAGGGGCAACAAAAATCCTAATGAGCAGTTCTTC.

The V gene is TRBV29-1, the J gene TRBJ1-5; 7 nucleotides line up with TRBD1. This CDR3 is built from 13 residues. Germline lookup yields CDR1 SQVTM and CDR2 ANQGSEA. J gave up 2 bases and V 4 bases, and 2 bases lay outside the gene matches. The CDR3: CSVGGQGNQPQHF. The CDR3 region has the DNA TGCAGCGTTGGAGGACAGGGCAATCAGCCCCAGCATTTT.

This rearrangement joins TRBV10-3 to TRBJ2-2, with D maybe TRBD2 (6 bases). Trimming cost V 0 bases and J 3 bases, with 11 bases left between them. Germline V gene sequence: CDR1 ENHRY, CDR2 SYGVKD. The CDR3 has 16 residues. The CDR3 region has the DNA TGTGCCATCAGTGAGTCTAGCGGAGGATACACCGGGGAGCTGTTTTTT. It is translated as CAISESSGGYTGELFF.

The gene calls are TRBV30 and TRBJ2-7; 10 nucleotides align to TRBD1. The ends lost 3 bases at V and 7 bases at J; junction bases unmatched: 6. CDR3 size: 13 residues. Germline V gene lookup returns CDR1 GTSNPN and CDR2 SVGIG (reference sequence). The chain's CDR3 is CAWSRQGAGEQYF. CDR3 in DNA: TGTGCCTGGAGCCGACAGGGGGCGGGGGAGCAGTACTTC.